This is a list of T cell receptor beta chains from one sample in a study of T-cell reconstitution after alpha-beta-depleted transplantation in children. TCRdb reanalysed the PCR reads using MiXCR and keeps one entry per CDR3 protein. The sample records 200,000 to 250,000 distinct CDR3 sequences, under 9.5% being singletons. This specimen consisted of PBMCs from the stem cell graft donor, obtained from the stem cell graft. These receptor sequences come from a human donor who donated a stem cell graft to a child with acute lymphoblastic leukemia. Each CDR3 is given without its conserved first and last residue. The order of the fields is D gene, V gene, J gene, CDR3 protein. A D gene is named only where the DNA matches it firmly.

d_call: TRBD2
v_call: TRBV29-1
j_call: TRBJ2-1
cdr3_aa: SVPSGGPSYNEQF

d_call: TRBD1
v_call: TRBV10-3
j_call: TRBJ2-2
cdr3_aa: AIRRPPGQGSTGELF

d_call: -
v_call: TRBV27
j_call: TRBJ2-7
cdr3_aa: ASSGDRYEQY

d_call: -
v_call: TRBV27
j_call: TRBJ2-1
cdr3_aa: ASNRDQSYNEQF

d_call: TRBD1
v_call: TRBV20-1
j_call: TRBJ1-4
cdr3_aa: SAQTGEKEKLF

d_call: -
v_call: TRBV7-9
j_call: TRBJ1-5
cdr3_aa: ASSLATGPNQPQH

d_call: TRBD2
v_call: TRBV3-1
j_call: TRBJ2-1
cdr3_aa: ASKTSGGADEQF

d_call: -
v_call: TRBV5-1
j_call: TRBJ1-4
cdr3_aa: ASSLGREREKLF

d_call: -
v_call: TRBV15
j_call: TRBJ1-6
cdr3_aa: ATSRGGHLGSPLH

d_call: -
v_call: TRBV12-3/TRBV12-4
j_call: TRBJ1-3
cdr3_aa: ASSWSGGSGNTIY

d_call: TRBD2
v_call: TRBV20-1
j_call: TRBJ2-2
cdr3_aa: SARASGAVSGELF

d_call: -
v_call: TRBV5-1
j_call: TRBJ1-1
cdr3_aa: ASSPEGQEAF

d_call: TRBD2
v_call: TRBV18
j_call: TRBJ2-1
cdr3_aa: ASSPPGTRDEQF

d_call: TRBD2
v_call: TRBV28
j_call: TRBJ2-3
cdr3_aa: ASSPWGGTDTQY

d_call: -
v_call: TRBV2
j_call: TRBJ1-2
cdr3_aa: ASSEPGAGGYT

d_call: TRBD1
v_call: TRBV20-1
j_call: TRBJ2-4
cdr3_aa: SAEGQSQFDIQY

d_call: -
v_call: TRBV5-8
j_call: TRBJ1-2
cdr3_aa: ASSPNFGTVNYGYT

d_call: -
v_call: TRBV4-1
j_call: TRBJ1-1
cdr3_aa: ASSPGQFSPEAF

d_call: TRBD2
v_call: TRBV27
j_call: TRBJ2-7
cdr3_aa: ASSFGGGAIYEQY

d_call: -
v_call: TRBV6-2/TRBV6-3
j_call: TRBJ2-2
cdr3_aa: ASNHNANTGELF

d_call: TRBD1
v_call: TRBV12-3/TRBV12-4
j_call: TRBJ2-7
cdr3_aa: ASSTSGGAAHEQY

d_call: -
v_call: TRBV7-9
j_call: TRBJ1-2
cdr3_aa: ASSPRTATYGYT